These 12 T cell receptor beta chains were all obtained from the same sample, sequenced in a study of T cells in Graves' hyperthyroidism and ophthalmopathy. From RNA transcripts, TCR beta CDR3 regions were amplified. The TCR CDR3 first-round RT-PCR relied on the HTBI primer set. TCRdb itself ran the multiplex PCR reads through MiXCR, one entry per CDR3 protein. The profile shows some 350,000 distinct CDR3 sequences, around 25% of them singletons. The source material was blood. The receptors here all came from a man aged 50 or older with Graves' hyperthyroidism.

This clonotype showed up just a few times. The chain uses TRBV3-1 and TRBJ1-1; TRBD1 matches at 7 bases. The V segment lost 2 bases and the J segment 4 bases; nucleotides outside the gene matches: 4. The CDR3 loop spans 14 amino acids. Germline assignment: CDR1 LGHDT and CDR2 YNNKEL (reference sequence). The CDR3 here is CASSQKPGGTEAFF. The DNA for the CDR3 is TGTGCCAGCAGCCAAAAACCAGGGGGCACTGAAGCTTTCTTT.

This clonotype was seen at least ten times. This chain links TRBV10-3 with TRBJ2-3, with no clear D. Germline V lookup: CDR1 ENHRY, CDR2 SYGVKD. There are 12 residues in the CDR3. V lost 0 bases and J lost 4, with 2 bases in between. CDR3 protein: CAISESADTQYF. The DNA for the CDR3 is TGTGCCATCAGTGAGTCAGCAGATACGCAGTATTTT.

The chain joins TRBV6-2 or TRBV6-3 to TRBJ2-1; no firm D call. Germline loops: CDR1 MNHEY, CDR2 SVGEGT. Between the trimmed V and J ends, which lost 6 bases and 10 bases, there was a span of 10 bases. The CDR3 contains 11 residues. CDR3 loop: CASSQYSEQFF. CDR3 sequence (DNA): TGTGCCAGCAGCCAATACTCAGAGCAGTTCTTC.

CDR3 sequence (DNA): TGTGCCAGCAGCGGGGCGACTAGCACAGATACGCAGTATTTT. Translated, it gives CASSGATSTDTQYF. The chain couples TRBV24-1 to TRBJ2-3, with TRBD2 identical over 7 bases. CDR1 and CDR2 from the germline V gene are KGHDR and SFDVKD. With V trimmed by 11 bases and J by 0 bases, 7 bases remained unmatched. The CDR3 runs to 14 residues.

This clonotype has just a few counts. The V and J genes are TRBV19 and TRBJ1-2, with a tentative D call TRBD1 (6 bases). Germline V CDR1 and CDR2: LNHDA, SQIVND (reference sequence). There are 14 residues in the CDR3. Trimming took off 5 bases at V and 5 bases at J, with 15 bases between the two ends. CDR3 coding DNA: TGTGCCAGTAGTCCGAGTGACAGGTTATATGGCTACACCTTC. Protein: CASSPSDRLYGYTF.

This chain joins TRBV20-1 and TRBJ2-7, with TRBD1 identical over 9 bases. The length of the CDR3 is 15 residues. J lost 2 bases, V lost 0 bases, and 5 bases had no gene match. CDR1 and CDR2 from the germline V gene are DFQATT and SNEGSKA (reference sequence). CDR3 nucleotide sequence: TGCAGTGCTAGAGATTTGACAGGGGGGACCTACGAGCAGTACTTC. It specifies CSARDLTGGTYEQYF.

This clonotype was recorded a few times. The V and J genes are TRBV27 and TRBJ2-7; 7 positions agree with TRBD2. Germline V gene data show CDR1 as MNHEY and CDR2 as SMNVEV (reference sequence). With 6 bases clipped from V and 5 bases from J, the junction kept 7 bases outside the gene matches. The CDR3 is made up of 13 amino acids. For the CDR3, the DNA is TGTGCCAGCAGCCTGCGGGAGTTCCACGAGCAGTACTTC. Amino acid sequence: CASSLREFHEQYF.

The chain has TRBV10-3 and TRBJ2-5; the match to TRBD1 covers 10 bases. CDR3 length: 15 amino acids. Germline loops: CDR1 ENHRY, CDR2 SYGVKD. The V segment lost 10 bases and the J segment 1 base; nucleotides outside the gene matches: 9. The CDR3 sequence is CATQAGQGRQETQYF. CDR3 sequence (DNA): TGTGCCACCCAAGCGGGACAGGGGCGCCAAGAGACCCAGTACTTC.

The chain is built from TRBV29-1 and TRBJ2-7, with D perhaps matching TRBD2 (5 bases). CDR1 is SQVTM, CDR2 ANQGSEA, per germline. This CDR3 contains 11 residues. V lost 5 bases and J lost 4, with 9 bases in between. The CDR3 sequence is CSVRSGYEQYF. Here the CDR3 DNA reads TGCAGCGTTCGGTCGGGGTACGAGCAGTACTTC.

This clonotype has ten or more counts. This chain joins TRBV6-1 and TRBJ2-7; 8 bases are shared with TRBD2. The CDR3 runs 14 residues. With V trimmed by 4 bases and J by 7 bases, 9 bases remained unmatched. CDR1 is MNHNS and CDR2 is SASEGT in the germline V gene. CDR3 DNA: TGTGCCAGCAGTGTCCGGGGGGGCATGGGGGAGCAGTACTTC. Translation: CASSVRGGMGEQYF.

This clonotype has only a few counts. CDR3 nucleotide sequence: TGCAGTGCTCCTGACAGCCTCCAAGAGACCCAGTACTTC. Its protein product is CSAPDSLQETQYF. The chain uses TRBV20-1 and TRBJ2-5; D possibly corresponds to TRBD1 (5 bases). Trimming took off 5 bases at V and 1 base at J, with 11 bases between the two ends. The germline gives CDR1 DFQATT, CDR2 SNEGSKA (reference sequence). CDR3 size: 13 residues.

This clonotype was picked up a small number of times. The chain couples TRBV6-1 to TRBJ2-7; D ambiguous. Germline lookup yields CDR1 MNHNS and CDR2 SASEGT. This CDR3 spans 14 amino acids. V lost 6 bases and J lost 3, with 15 bases in between. The CDR3 spells CASRIKSFFYEQYF. CDR3 DNA: TGTGCCAGCAGGATTAAATCCTTCTTCTACGAGCAGTACTTC.